This T cell receptor beta chain was observed in a study of CXCR3-negative and CXCR3-positive naive CD8 T cells (dated by TCRdb to about 2019). For the study in its entirety: In total, roughly 150 million TRB reads were obtained, or roughly 1.5 +/- 0.3 million reads per library. Diversity and physicochemical repertoire analyses were performed on approximately 10 donors pooled from two independent experiments. Naive subsets from 5 or 6 donors and memory cells from 3 donors were included in the TRBV-TRBJ cluster analysis. The research as a whole found: Within the same donor, TRBV-TRBJ usage looked similar between naive CXCR3-negative and CXCR3-positive cells, but memory cells had distinct patterns. Comparably high repertoire diversity was found in both naive subsets, whereas much lower repertoire diversity was found in memory CD8+ T cells. Because CXCR3 expression was partially decreased after cryopreservation, freshly isolated PBMCs were used for most assays. Surface CD5, linked to self-reactivity in mice, was comparable between naive subsets; TCR interaction strength was therefore also inferred from TRB CDR3 physicochemical properties.

Sequenced using a NextSeq 550. The Human TCR Profiling Kit (MiLaboratory) was used to make UMI-labeled 5' RACE TRB cDNA libraries. The full amount of extracted RNA was used for cDNA synthesis, and the full amount of resulting cDNA was used for PCR amplification. Libraries were prepared in parallel with an identical number of PCR cycles. Per the original workflow: With a requirement of at least two reads per UMI, MIGEC and MiXCR extracted about 48,000 +/- 9,800 unique UMI-labeled TRB cDNA molecules per library. On average, about 40,000 +/- 10,000 functional in-frame TRB CDR3 nucleotide clonotypes lacking stop codons were found per library. After each sample was downsampled to 5000 UMI-labeled TRB molecules, VDJtools was used to calculate diversity metrics such as normalized Shannon-Wiener and Chao1. For the central five CDR3 residues, VDJtools calculated physicochemical properties weighted by clonotype size, namely interaction energy, strength, volume and Kidera factor 4. TCRdb reprocessed the reads and provides one entry for every CDR3 protein sequence; no DNA is given. These V and J calls are TCRdb output, not the study's own analysis. The table kept for this sample lists tens of thousands of distinct CDR3 sequences. Roughly 15% of the sample belongs to the ten largest clones.

For this clonotype: Its target antigen remains unknown.

The CDR3 contains 13 residues, cysteine and phenylalanine counted. DNA is not on record. The germline V gene (reference sequence) supplies CDR1 LNHDA and CDR2 SQIVND. For every CD8+ T cell subset, around 300,000 cells were flow-sorted straight into RLT lysis buffer, and each subset was sorted in triplicate. Peripheral blood mononuclear cells were isolated from buffy coats by standard density gradient centrifugation. Total RNA was extracted from sorted cells using an RNeasy Mini Kit. What was sequenced was memory CD8+ T cells from blood. Explained via the paper, the cell subset or site label denotes: conventional CD8+ memory T cells (TMEM), sorted as controls. This clonotype was sampled from a human donor in good health. Some clones in this sample may be carry-over from other donors' samples. The rearrangement combines TRBV19 with TRBJ1-1; no DNA is available, so the TRBD1 call from TCRdb remains unchecked. This receptor carries the CDR3 CATRRQMNTEAFF.